This is a list of T cell receptor beta chains from one sample in a study of control samples from healthy donors and cancer patients. Profiling relied on immunoSEQ multiplex PCR, and the TCRdb table lists in-frame clones only, not all of them. The data contain around 140,000 clones, 89% of them singletons. The sample was PBMCs. The origin of the receptors is a man in his fifties or sixties with head and neck cancer. The CDR3 runs from the conserved cysteine through the conserved F or W. The D gene is left open where the match is weak. Only part of the rows carry a size: once, few, many, or a class if the clone is expanded.

D: NA; J: TRBJ1-3; V: TRBV19; size: NA; DNA: TGTGCCAGTAGCCGAAACGGGGGATTCGGAAACACCATATATTTT; CDR3: CASSRNGGFGNTIYF
D: NA; J: TRBJ1-1; V: TRBV19; size: NA; DNA: TGTGCCAGTAGTATAGGCCCCAGGGGGAACACTGAAGCTTTCTTT; CDR3: CASSIGPRGNTEAFF
D: TRBD1; J: TRBJ1-2; V: TRBV27; size: once; DNA: TGTGCCAGCAGTCTGGGTATAGGGACAGGGGGTGACTATGGCTACACCTTC; CDR3: CASSLGIGTGGDYGYTF
D: TRBD1; J: TRBJ1-2; V: TRBV6-5; size: NA; DNA: TGTGCCAGCAGTTATAGACAGGGGCGAGGCTACACCTTC; CDR3: CASSYRQGRGYTF
D: TRBD1; J: TRBJ1-1; V: TRBV11-2; size: NA; DNA: TGTGCCAGCAGTCCCCTTGACAGGGTGAGTGAGACTGAAGCTTTCTTT; CDR3: CASSPLDRVSETEAFF
D: NA; J: TRBJ2-2; V: TRBV6-2/TRBV6-3; size: NA; DNA: TGTGCCAGCAGTTACGGCAGGGTAGTCACCGGGGAGCTGTTTTTT; CDR3: CASSYGRVVTGELFF
D: NA; J: TRBJ1-6; V: TRBV6-5; size: NA; DNA: TGTGCCAGCAGTTACTCGTACGAGCGTTCACCCCTCCACTTT; CDR3: CASSYSYERSPLHF
D: TRBD1; J: TRBJ2-1; V: TRBV5-1; size: once; DNA: TGCGCCAGCAGCTTGGCGCAGGGGGCATCCTACAATGAGCAGTTCTTC; CDR3: CASSLAQGASYNEQFF
D: NA; J: TRBJ2-6; V: TRBV10-3; size: NA; DNA: TGTGCCATCAGCGGCGGAAACTCTGGGGCCAACGTCCTGACTTTC; CDR3: CAISGGNSGANVLTF
D: NA; J: TRBJ2-5; V: TRBV29-1; size: once; DNA: TGCAGCGTTGGTTCAGGATCGACCTATCAAGAGACCCAGTACTTC; CDR3: CSVGSGSTYQETQYF
D: NA; J: TRBJ1-2; V: TRBV6-4; size: NA; DNA: TGTGCCAGCAGTGACTTACCGGGCTATGGCTACACCTTC; CDR3: CASSDLPGYGYTF
D: NA; J: TRBJ2-5; V: TRBV5-1; size: NA; DNA: TGCGCCAGCAGCTCCTTCGGGGGGACACAAGAGACCCAGTACTTC; CDR3: CASSSFGGTQETQYF
D: NA; J: TRBJ2-1; V: TRBV9; size: NA; DNA: TGTGCCAGCAGCGCGGACGGTAATGAGCAGTTCTTC; CDR3: CASSADGNEQFF
D: NA; J: TRBJ1-2; V: TRBV7-9; size: NA; DNA: TGTGCCAGCAGCCCGGACGACTACTATGGCTACACCTTC; CDR3: CASSPDDYYGYTF
D: NA; J: TRBJ1-2; V: TRBV7-2; size: NA; DNA: TGTGCCAGCAGCCCGAGGGACGGCTACACCTTC; CDR3: CASSPRDGYTF
D: NA; J: TRBJ1-4; V: TRBV6-1; size: NA; DNA: TGTGCCAGCAGTGAAGGCTTATGGGAGGGGGGTGGAGAAAAACTGTTTTTT; CDR3: CASSEGLWEGGGEKLFF
D: NA; J: TRBJ1-1; V: TRBV6-2/TRBV6-3; size: NA; DNA: TGTGCCAGCAGCCGGGATTACCCCACTGAAGCTTTCTTT; CDR3: CASSRDYPTEAFF
D: TRBD2; J: TRBJ2-3; V: TRBV6-1; size: NA; DNA: TGTGCCAGCAGTGAGGAGGCGGGGGGGCAAGATACGCAGTATTTT; CDR3: CASSEEAGGQDTQYF
D: TRBD1; J: TRBJ2-7; V: TRBV6-5; size: NA; DNA: TGTGCCAGCAGTTACTCTGGGACAGGAGGGACCTACGAGCAGTACTTC; CDR3: CASSYSGTGGTYEQYF
D: NA; J: TRBJ2-3; V: TRBV10-3; size: NA; DNA: TGTGCCATCAGTGATTACGGAGCGGGCCGCACAGATACGCAGTATTTT; CDR3: CAISDYGAGRTDTQYF
D: NA; J: TRBJ1-1; V: TRBV25-1; size: NA; DNA: TGTGCCAGCAGTGCTCTCTTGAACACTGAAGCTTTCTTT; CDR3: CASSALLNTEAFF
D: NA; J: TRBJ1-2; V: TRBV6-6; size: NA; DNA: TGTGCCAGCAGCCCGGGGAGCTATGGCTACACCTTC; CDR3: CASSPGSYGYTF
D: NA; J: TRBJ1-2; V: TRBV24-1; size: NA; DNA: TGTGCCACCAGTGACCAAGGCGGAGGCTACACCTTC; CDR3: CATSDQGGGYTF
D: NA; J: TRBJ2-1; V: TRBV4-1; size: NA; DNA: TGCGCCAGCAGCCTAGGAAGGAGACGGGGGGCGGTCTACAATGAGCAGTTCTTC; CDR3: CASSLGRRRGAVYNEQFF
D: NA; J: TRBJ2-1; V: TRBV5-4; size: NA; DNA: TGTGCCAGCAGCTTGAAGTTGGCCTCCTACAATGAGCAGTTCTTC; CDR3: CASSLKLASYNEQFF
D: NA; J: TRBJ1-2; V: TRBV7-3; size: NA; DNA: TGTGCCAGCAGCATGGGGCAGGGGAGGGGAAACTATGGCTACACCTTC; CDR3: CASSMGQGRGNYGYTF
D: TRBD1; J: TRBJ2-2; V: TRBV27; size: NA; DNA: TGTGCCAGCAGAACGGGCAGGGGGAACGGGGAGCTGTTTTTT; CDR3: CASRTGRGNGELFF
D: TRBD1; J: TRBJ1-4; V: TRBV24-1; size: once; DNA: TGTGCCACCAGTGATTCCCCGGCCGGACAGGGTACATCTAATGAAAAACTGTTTTTT; CDR3: CATSDSPAGQGTSNEKLFF
D: NA; J: TRBJ2-5; V: TRBV6-5; size: NA; DNA: TGTGCCAGCAGTTACTATGAGATCCAGTACTTC; CDR3: CASSYYEIQYF
D: NA; J: TRBJ2-5; V: TRBV14; size: NA; DNA: TGTGCCAGCAGCCAAGATCAAGTAGGGACCCAGTACTTC; CDR3: CASSQDQVGTQYF
D: NA; J: TRBJ2-1; V: TRBV4-1; size: NA; DNA: TGCGCCAGCAGCCAAGACGAAGACCAGTCGTACAATGAGCAGTTCTTC; CDR3: CASSQDEDQSYNEQFF
D: TRBD1; J: TRBJ1-2; V: TRBV28; size: NA; DNA: TGTGCCAGCGCCCTCCCGGGACAGCTCTATGGCTACACCTTC; CDR3: CASALPGQLYGYTF
D: TRBD1; J: TRBJ2-3; V: TRBV7-3; size: NA; DNA: TGTGCCAGCAGCCAGCAGGGGGCGCCAAGCACAGATACGCAGTATTTT; CDR3: CASSQQGAPSTDTQYF
D: NA; J: TRBJ2-7; V: TRBV4-2; size: NA; DNA: TGTGCCAGCAGCCAAGATCTTGGCGGGCCCTACGAGCAGTACTTC; CDR3: CASSQDLGGPYEQYF
D: NA; J: TRBJ2-7; V: TRBV6-2/TRBV6-3; size: NA; DNA: TGTGCCAGCAGTTACACCCCCGGGACACGCACCTACGAGCAGTACTTC; CDR3: CASSYTPGTRTYEQYF
D: TRBD1; J: TRBJ2-2; V: TRBV6-2/TRBV6-3; size: NA; DNA: TGTGCCAGCAGTTACAGGGGGACAGAAAACACCGGGGAGCTGTTTTTT; CDR3: CASSYRGTENTGELFF
D: TRBD1; J: TRBJ1-1; V: TRBV28; size: NA; DNA: TGTGCCAGCAGTTTACGTCAGGGGGAGGGAGCCCGCACTGAAGCTTTCTTT; CDR3: CASSLRQGEGARTEAFF
D: TRBD1; J: TRBJ1-1; V: TRBV7-8; size: NA; DNA: TGTGCCAGCACCGAACCACCACGGGGACAGGGGGGGGCGAACACTGAAGCTTTCTTT; CDR3: CASTEPPRGQGGANTEAFF
D: NA; J: TRBJ1-4; V: TRBV18; size: NA; DNA: TGTGCCAGCTCACCCAGCTTCTCTAATGAAAAACTGTTTTTT; CDR3: CASSPSFSNEKLFF
D: TRBD2; J: TRBJ2-1; V: TRBV27; size: NA; DNA: TGTGCCAGCACCGTAGCGGGATTCACCTACAATGAGCAGTTCTTC; CDR3: CASTVAGFTYNEQFF
D: NA; J: TRBJ1-4; V: TRBV27; size: NA; DNA: TGTGCCAGCAGTTTCTCCGGGAATGAAAAACTGTTTTTT; CDR3: CASSFSGNEKLFF
D: TRBD1; J: TRBJ1-4; V: TRBV6-6; size: NA; DNA: TGTGCCAGCAGACGCGGACAGGGCGGCGAAAAACTGTTTTTT; CDR3: CASRRGQGGEKLFF
D: TRBD1; J: TRBJ2-5; V: TRBV5-4; size: NA; DNA: TGTGCCAGCAGCCAAGACAGGGTGGGGACCCAGTACTTC; CDR3: CASSQDRVGTQYF
D: TRBD1; J: TRBJ1-2; V: TRBV2; size: NA; DNA: TGTGCCAGGGGTCCGACAGGGGGGTATGGCTACACCTTC; CDR3: CARGPTGGYGYTF
D: NA; J: TRBJ2-1; V: TRBV11-3; size: NA; DNA: TGTGCCAGCAGCCCCCGGACGGGAAATGAGCAGTTCTTC; CDR3: CASSPRTGNEQFF
D: NA; J: TRBJ1-5; V: TRBV6-4; size: NA; DNA: TGTGCCAGCAGTGAGGGTGGCAATCAGCCCCAGCATTTT; CDR3: CASSEGGNQPQHF
D: NA; J: TRBJ1-5; V: TRBV11-2; size: NA; DNA: TGTGCCAGCAGCTTAGAATCGGGTCAGCCCCAGCATTTT; CDR3: CASSLESGQPQHF